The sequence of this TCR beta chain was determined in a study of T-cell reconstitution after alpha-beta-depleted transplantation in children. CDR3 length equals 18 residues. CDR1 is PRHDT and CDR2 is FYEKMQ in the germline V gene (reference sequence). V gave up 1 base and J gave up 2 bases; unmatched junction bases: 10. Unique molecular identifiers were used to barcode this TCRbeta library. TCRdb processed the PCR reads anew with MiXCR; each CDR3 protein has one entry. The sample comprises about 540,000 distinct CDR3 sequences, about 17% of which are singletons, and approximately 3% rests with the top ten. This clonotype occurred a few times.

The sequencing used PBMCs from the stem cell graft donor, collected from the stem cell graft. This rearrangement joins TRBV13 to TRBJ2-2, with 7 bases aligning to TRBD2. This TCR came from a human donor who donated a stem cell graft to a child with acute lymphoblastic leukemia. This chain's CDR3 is CASSLVSRRGRNTGELFF. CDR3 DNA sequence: TGTGCCAGCAGCTTAGTGTCGAGGCGGGGGAGAAACACCGGGGAGCTGTTTTTT.